A selection of T cell receptor beta chains follows, all from one sample in a study of identical twins. MiXCR, applied by TCRdb to the 5' RACE reads, yields one record per CDR3 protein. This sample has 1.5 million to 2 million distinct CDR3 sequences, with about 32% found just once. The specimen was cord blood. These TCRs come from a newborn girl in good health. CDR3s include the opening cysteine and the closing phenylalanine or tryptophan. D genes are given only for firm matches. Clone size, where shown, is once, few, many, or a class for clones that have expanded.

v_gene	j_gene	d_gene	abundance	CDR3aa	CDR3nt
TRBV24-1	TRBJ2-7	TRBD1	-	CATSQGTGGYEQYF	TGTGCCACCAGCCAGGGGACAGGGGGCTACGAGCAGTACTTC
TRBV7-2	TRBJ1-3	-	-	CASSSQGVSGNTIYF	TGTGCCAGCAGCTCACAGGGAGTATCTGGAAACACCATATATTTT
TRBV7-9	TRBJ1-1	-	few	CASSSAWGTEAFF	TGTGCCAGCAGCTCAGCCTGGGGAACTGAAGCTTTCTTT
TRBV18	TRBJ1-1	-	-	CASSPRPRVGIGFF	TGTGCCAGCTCACCACGGCCCAGGGTAGGCATAGGTTTCTTT
TRBV7-2	TRBJ2-1	-	few	CASSRKQGNEQFF	TGTGCCAGCAGCCGAAAACAGGGCAATGAGCAGTTCTTC
TRBV20-1	TRBJ2-3	-	-	CSARDGAGTGTDTQYF	TGCAGTGCTAGAGATGGGGCCGGGACGGGCACAGATACGCAGTATTTT
TRBV6-6	TRBJ2-5	-	many	CASSYSRETQYF	TGTGCCAGCAGTTACTCGAGGGAGACCCAGTACTTC
TRBV7-9	TRBJ1-1	-	-	CASSRRGDSHEAFF	TGTGCCAGCAGCAGACGGGGGGACTCACATGAAGCTTTCTTT
TRBV13	TRBJ1-1	-	-	CASSLLRGFDRWVTEAFF	TGTGCCAGCAGCTTACTACGGGGGTTCGATAGGTGGGTAACTGAAGCTTTCTTT
TRBV2	TRBJ2-5	TRBD2	-	CASRNERGEGETQYF	TGTGCCAGCAGGAACGAGCGGGGGGAGGGGGAGACCCAGTACTTC
TRBV20-1	TRBJ2-7	-	-	CSAHRDLYEQYF	TGCAGTGCTCACCGGGACCTCTACGAGCAGTACTTC
TRBV24-1	TRBJ2-1	TRBD1	-	CATSDPGQGGSNEQFF	TGTGCCACCAGTGATCCGGGACAGGGTGGATCCAATGAGCAGTTCTTC
TRBV18	TRBJ1-2	-	-	CASSPSSSLTF	TGTGCCAGCTCACCGAGCTCATCGCTCACCTTC
TRBV10-3	TRBJ1-2	-	few	CAISESLGSRYGYTF	TGTGCCATCAGTGAGTCCTTGGGGTCGCGCTATGGCTACACCTTC
TRBV20-1	TRBJ2-4	-	many	CSARVGTLAKNIQYF	TGCAGTGCTAGAGTGGGGACTCTAGCCAAAAACATTCAGTACTTC
TRBV13	TRBJ2-1	-	few	CASSLDVAASYNEQFF	TGTGCCAGCAGCTTAGATGTAGCGGCCTCCTACAATGAGCAGTTCTTC
TRBV20-1	TRBJ2-7	-	-	CSARRAARGYNEQYF	TGCAGTGCTAGAAGGGCTGCCAGGGGCTACAATGAGCAGTACTTC
TRBV14	TRBJ2-3	-	-	CASSQDLGATDTQYF	TGTGCCAGCAGCCAAGATCTCGGGGCCACAGATACGCAGTATTTT
TRBV5-1	TRBJ1-1	-	-	CASTSGSMNTEAFF	TGCGCCAGCACCTCAGGGTCCATGAACACTGAAGCTTTCTTT
TRBV7-9	TRBJ2-3	TRBD2	-	CASSLEERGDTDTQYF	TGTGCCAGCAGCTTAGAGGAGCGGGGAGACACAGATACGCAGTATTTT
TRBV7-2	TRBJ2-1	-	-	CASSLVGTPNQGTQFF	TGTGCCAGCAGCTTAGTTGGGACCCCGAACCAAGGGACCCAGTTCTTC
TRBV12-3/TRBV12-4	TRBJ2-2	-	-	CASSLAPRGELFF	TGTGCCAGCAGTTTAGCTCCGCGTGGGGAGCTGTTTTTT
TRBV20-1	TRBJ1-2	-	-	CSALDRRYGYTF	TGCAGTGCCCTTGACAGGCGCTATGGCTACACCTTC
TRBV20-1	TRBJ2-1	-	few	CSARRGGGPRRSSYNEQFF	TGCAGTGCTAGGAGAGGTGGAGGACCCCGAAGGAGCTCCTACAATGAGCAGTTCTTC
TRBV28	TRBJ1-1	-	few	CASSTPAGVGEAFF	TGTGCCAGCAGCACACCGGCCGGGGTAGGTGAAGCTTTCTTT
TRBV20-1	TRBJ2-6	-	-	CSAPLGRGKIGSGANVLTF	TGCAGTGCGCCCTTGGGTAGAGGGAAAATAGGCTCTGGGGCCAACGTCCTGACTTTC
TRBV15	TRBJ2-1	TRBD2	few	CATSRVYGGGVFNEQFF	TGTGCCACCAGCAGAGTATATGGCGGGGGGGTTTTTAATGAGCAGTTCTTC
TRBV20-1	TRBJ2-3	TRBD2	-	CSAVPQTSGSRNTQYF	TGCAGTGCTGTCCCCCAGACTAGCGGGAGTAGAAATACGCAGTATTTT
TRBV6-5	TRBJ1-5	-	-	CASRDTPGNQPQHF	TGTGCCAGCAGGGACACCCCGGGTAATCAGCCCCAGCATTTT
TRBV6-5	TRBJ1-5	-	few	CASSYSAAQPQHF	TGTGCCAGCAGTTACTCGGCGGCTCAGCCCCAGCATTTT
TRBV25-1	TRBJ2-7	-	few	CASSESGEQYF	TGTGCCAGCAGTGAATCGGGCGAGCAGTACTTC
TRBV5-6	TRBJ2-3	-	-	CASDGRRRANSTDTQYF	TGTGCCAGCGACGGAAGACGTCGAGCGAATAGCACAGATACGCAGTATTTT
TRBV28	TRBJ1-1	-	few	CASSSPARKNTEAFF	TGTGCCAGCAGTTCTCCGGCCAGGAAGAACACTGAAGCTTTCTTT